This T cell receptor beta chain was identified in a study of shared clonotypes between healthy human individuals. The study ran the assay at deep level. Per the original data handling: In the immunoSEQ data, sequences were junction-only and lacked quality scores, so filtering differed. Some clones are missing from TCRdb's copy, which holds only in-frame ones; the method was immunoSEQ multiplex PCR. V, J and clone size derive from that table, while D and trimming were established from the DNA sequence. The sample contains 2 million to 2.5 million clones, under 95% of which appear only once. The CDR3 covers 14 residues. Germline CDR1 MRHNA, CDR2 SNTAGT. V lost 1 base, J lost 9 bases, and 13 bases lay in between. In the CD4+ fraction, cells were divided into CD45RA+ naive and CD45RA-negative memory subsets.

Sequencing was performed on naive CD4+ T cells from PBMCs. Subset noted: CD45RA+ positively selected. This TCR derives from a man aged 18 to 29 in good health. Some clones in this sample may be carry-over from other donors' samples. V usage is TRBV6-4 and J usage is TRBJ2-1, with D unresolved. Here the CDR3 DNA reads TGTGCCAGCAGTGACTTTGCAGGCTACCCTGAGCAGTTCTTC. This codes for CASSDFAGYPEQFF.